This is a list of T cell receptor beta chains from one sample in a study of shared clonotypes between healthy human individuals. Libraries were prepared by immunoSEQ multiplex PCR; TCRdb keeps only in-frame clonotypes and omits some of them. There are about 1.9 million clones in the sample; over 85% occur only once, and around 1.7% lies in the top ten. Sequencing was done on a sample of naive CD8+ T cells from PBMCs. The receptor source for this set is a young man in good health. Some clones in this sample may be carry-over from other donors' samples. Each CDR3 is given with its conserved first and last residue. The D gene is left open where the match is weak. Clone size is given for some rows only: seen once, a few or many times, or a class if the clone is expanded.

length: 13
V: TRBV6-1
D: .
J: TRBJ1-2
size: .
CDR3: CASRPRVNYGYTF
DNA: TGTGCCAGCAGGCCCAGGGTAAACTATGGCTACACCTTC

length: 16
V: TRBV10-3
D: TRBD2
J: TRBJ2-7
size: .
CDR3: CAISESGLAGDPEQYF
DNA: TGTGCCATCAGTGAGTCGGGCCTAGCGGGAGACCCCGAGCAGTACTTC

length: 15
V: TRBV5-6
D: .
J: TRBJ2-1
size: .
CDR3: CASSSGGTTVLEQFF
DNA: TGTGCCAGCAGCTCAGGGGGGACGACCGTCTTGGAGCAGTTCTTC

length: 12
V: TRBV19
D: .
J: TRBJ2-1
size: few
CDR3: CASSMVGNEQFF
DNA: TGTGCCAGTAGTATGGTGGGGAATGAGCAGTTCTTC

length: 15
V: TRBV5-1
D: .
J: TRBJ2-7
size: .
CDR3: CASSLGYTSSYEQYF
DNA: TGCGCCAGCAGCTTGGGCTACACTTCGTCCTACGAGCAGTACTTC

length: 14
V: TRBV27
D: TRBD1
J: TRBJ1-5
size: few
CDR3: CASSSGTGYQPQHF
DNA: TGTGCCAGCAGTTCCGGGACAGGGTATCAGCCCCAGCATTTT

length: 14
V: TRBV11-1
D: TRBD2
J: TRBJ2-7
size: .
CDR3: CASSFIAGGREQYF
DNA: TGTGCCAGCAGCTTCATAGCGGGAGGAAGGGAGCAGTACTTC

length: 13
V: TRBV10-2
D: .
J: TRBJ2-1
size: .
CDR3: CASSEAVGNEQFF
DNA: TGCGCCAGCAGTGAGGCGGTCGGCAATGAGCAGTTCTTC

length: 17
V: TRBV12-5
D: TRBD2
J: TRBJ2-7
size: .
CDR3: CASGPPRLAGVGNEQYF
DNA: TGTGCTAGTGGTCCCCCCCGACTAGCGGGAGTAGGAAACGAGCAGTACTTC

length: 12
V: TRBV29-1
D: .
J: TRBJ2-1
size: .
CDR3: CSVESRYNEQFF
DNA: TGCAGCGTTGAGTCGCGGTACAATGAGCAGTTCTTC

length: 15
V: TRBV7-8
D: .
J: TRBJ2-7
size: .
CDR3: CASSLEAGRRYEQYF
DNA: TGTGCCAGCAGCTTAGAGGCAGGGAGAAGGTACGAGCAGTACTTC

length: 13
V: TRBV14
D: .
J: TRBJ2-1
size: .
CDR3: CASSQVHYNEQFF
DNA: TGTGCCAGCAGCCAAGTTCACTACAATGAGCAGTTCTTC

length: 14
V: TRBV6-5
D: TRBD2
J: TRBJ2-5
size: .
CDR3: CASSGTSGFETQYF
DNA: TGTGCCAGCAGTGGGACTAGCGGGTTTGAGACCCAGTACTTC

length: 17
V: TRBV7-9
D: TRBD2
J: TRBJ2-4
size: .
CDR3: CASSPRGAGAPENIQYF
DNA: TGTGCCAGCAGCCCCCGCGGGGCGGGAGCTCCGGAAAACATTCAGTACTTC

length: 17
V: TRBV27
D: TRBD2
J: TRBJ2-1
size: .
CDR3: CASSLSASGSRNNEQFF
DNA: TGTGCCAGCAGTTTATCGGCTAGCGGGAGTAGAAACAATGAGCAGTTCTTC

length: 15
V: TRBV4-3
D: .
J: TRBJ2-1
size: .
CDR3: CASSHLGWTANEQFF
DNA: TGCGCCAGCAGCCACCTTGGGTGGACTGCCAATGAGCAGTTCTTC

length: 12
V: TRBV9
D: .
J: TRBJ1-4
size: .
CDR3: CASSQTGEKLFF
DNA: TGTGCCAGCAGCCAGACGGGTGAAAAACTGTTTTTT

length: 14
V: TRBV9
D: .
J: TRBJ2-7
size: .
CDR3: CASSPAQAVSEQYF
DNA: TGTGCCAGCAGCCCAGCTCAAGCGGTGAGCGAGCAGTACTTC

length: 14
V: TRBV14
D: .
J: TRBJ2-7
size: once
CDR3: CASSLVQGKTEQYF
DNA: TGTGCCAGCAGCCTGGTCCAGGGGAAAACCGAGCAGTACTTC

length: 17
V: TRBV4-3
D: .
J: TRBJ2-5
size: .
CDR3: CASSQKGTVTSLETQYF
DNA: TGCGCCAGCAGCCAAAAGGGGACCGTTACTAGCCTGGAGACCCAGTACTTC

length: 14
V: TRBV5-1
D: .
J: TRBJ2-2
size: .
CDR3: CASIEEPNTGELFF
DNA: TGCGCCAGCATTGAGGAGCCGAACACCGGGGAGCTGTTTTTT

length: 15
V: TRBV7-9
D: .
J: TRBJ1-1
size: .
CDR3: CASSFFRANLAEAFF
DNA: TGTGCCAGCAGCTTTTTCCGGGCCAACCTCGCTGAAGCTTTCTTT

length: 13
V: TRBV2
D: TRBD2
J: TRBJ2-3
size: .
CDR3: CASSRLATDTQYF
DNA: TGTGCCAGCAGCCGACTAGCAACAGATACGCAGTATTTT

length: 9
V: TRBV5-8
D: .
J: TRBJ2-7
size: .
CDR3: CASSFGGGF
DNA: TGTGCCAGCAGCTTCGGCGGAGGCTTC

length: 16
V: TRBV11-2
D: .
J: TRBJ2-3
size: .
CDR3: CASSFATGGGTDTQYF
DNA: TGTGCCAGCAGCTTCGCAACAGGGGGGGGCACAGATACGCAGTATTTT

length: 13
V: TRBV28
D: .
J: TRBJ1-2
size: .
CDR3: CASSLGQLLGYTF
DNA: TGTGCCAGCAGTTTAGGGCAGCTACTCGGCTACACCTTC

length: 14
V: TRBV7-9
D: TRBD1
J: TRBJ1-1
size: .
CDR3: CASSPTGTDTEAFF
DNA: TGTGCCAGCAGCCCGACGGGGACAGACACTGAAGCTTTCTTT

length: 15
V: TRBV7-9
D: .
J: TRBJ1-3
size: .
CDR3: CASSFPDPGGNTIYF
DNA: TGTGCCAGCAGCTTTCCCGACCCGGGGGGAAACACCATATATTTT

length: 12
V: TRBV30
D: .
J: TRBJ2-7
size: once
CDR3: CAWSTGTITLWF
DNA: TGTGCCTGGAGCACGGGGACAATTACCCTTTGGTTC

length: 15
V: TRBV7-2
D: .
J: TRBJ2-2
size: .
CDR3: CASSLAGAPTRELFF
DNA: TGTGCCAGCAGCTTAGCGGGAGCGCCCACCCGGGAGCTGTTTTTT

length: 16
V: TRBV9
D: .
J: TRBJ2-1
size: .
CDR3: CASSPLLSGRGSEQFF
DNA: TGTGCCAGCAGCCCGCTTCTCTCTGGGAGGGGGAGTGAGCAGTTCTTC

length: 13
V: TRBV9
D: .
J: TRBJ2-1
size: .
CDR3: CASSPTDRPSEFF
DNA: TGTGCCAGCAGCCCCACCGACAGACCTTCAGAGTTCTTC

length: 14
V: TRBV11-2
D: .
J: TRBJ2-7
size: .
CDR3: CASSFPLASYEQYF
DNA: TGTGCCAGCAGCTTCCCGCTAGCGTCCTACGAGCAGTACTTC

length: 17
V: TRBV4-1
D: .
J: TRBJ1-1
size: few
CDR3: CASSQVGGGRLNTEAFF
DNA: TGCGCCAGCAGCCAAGTCGGAGGCGGCAGACTGAACACTGAAGCTTTCTTT

length: 17
V: TRBV6-1
D: TRBD2
J: TRBJ2-2
size: .
CDR3: CASSEAGTSGSWGELFF
DNA: TGTGCCAGCAGTGAGGCCGGGACTAGCGGGAGTTGGGGGGAGCTGTTTTTT

length: 12
V: TRBV5-4
D: .
J: TRBJ1-4
size: .
CDR3: CASSVRGEKLFF
DNA: TGTGCCAGCAGCGTCCGGGGTGAAAAACTGTTTTTT

length: 12
V: TRBV29-1
D: TRBD2
J: TRBJ2-5
size: .
CDR3: CSVVREGETQYF
DNA: TGCAGCGTGGTCAGGGAGGGGGAGACCCAGTACTTC

length: 15
V: TRBV4-1
D: .
J: TRBJ2-1
size: .
CDR3: CASSQAQGGYNEQFF
DNA: TGCGCCAGCAGCCAAGCACAGGGGGGGTACAATGAGCAGTTCTTC

length: 14
V: TRBV5-1
D: TRBD1
J: TRBJ2-7
size: .
CDR3: CASSLTTGDYEQYF
DNA: TGCGCCAGCAGCTTGACAACAGGGGACTACGAGCAGTACTTC

length: 13
V: TRBV11-2
D: .
J: TRBJ2-7
size: once
CDR3: CASSGRQSYEQYF
DNA: TGTGCCAGCAGTGGCAGGCAGTCCTACGAGCAGTACTTC

length: 20
V: TRBV10-3
D: TRBD2
J: TRBJ2-3
size: .
CDR3: CAIRLWRAGGGLPRTDTQYF
DNA: TGTGCCATCAGATTGTGGCGAGCGGGAGGGGGCCTACCGCGCACAGATACGCAGTATTTT

length: 14
V: TRBV27
D: .
J: TRBJ2-5
size: .
CDR3: CASSLTTRLETQYF
DNA: TGTGCCAGCAGTTTGACGACTAGGTTAGAGACCCAGTACTTC